The T cell receptor (beta chain) under discussion was sequenced for a study of STAT3 mutations in large granular lymphocyte leukemia. Whole-study results and caveats: At least one immunodominant TCR beta clonotype appeared in every T-cell large granular lymphocyte leukemia patient.

Clones were sequenced by immunoSEQ multiplex PCR, and TCRdb holds only the in-frame ones, with some missing. This table holds over 9,000 clones, approximately 85% found once. Germline-derived CDR1 and CDR2 are SGHTA and FQGNSA. This CDR3 comprises 15 residues. Germline trimming cut 5 bases from V and 10 bases from J; bases unmatched to any gene: 11. Note on this clone: Antigen: not known.

Sequenced material: peripheral blood mononuclear cells. The chain has TRBV7-2 and TRBJ1-6; 7 nucleotides agree with TRBD1. The TCR comes from a man older than 75 with T-cell large granular lymphocyte leukemia. Some clones in this sample may be carry-over from other donors' samples. CDR3 sequence: CASSPEGQPGSPLHF. CDR3 bases: TGTGCCAGCAGCCCAGAGGGACAGCCGGGCTCACCCCTCCACTTT. Full variable domain (missing parts from reference TRBV7-2 and TRBJ1-6): GAGVSQSPSNKVTEKGKDVELRCDPISGHTALYWYRQSLGQGLEFLIYFQGNSAPDKSGLPSDRFSAERTGGSVSTLTIQRTQQEDSAVYLCASSPEGQPGSPLHFGNGTRLTVT.